This T cell receptor (beta chain) was sequenced in a study of cytomegalovirus exposure and HLA in healthy donors. Regarding the study as a whole: A later analysis reported that several of the most significant clusters appeared to be linked to common viral pathogens, among them Epstein-Barr virus. An analysis that came later showed most CMV-associated TCR beta chains appearing HLA-restricted. Productive status was seen about 87% or about 30% of the time for most TCR beta V segments in an earlier analysis.

Donors likely had unrecorded immune exposures despite being nominally healthy when sampled. The PCR was carried out with 60 Vbeta primers and 13 Jbeta primers. Clones were sequenced by immunoSEQ multiplex PCR, and TCRdb holds only the in-frame ones, with some missing. The sample consists of under 250,000 clones, 65% to 80% of them appearing once. To note about this clone: Its antigen is unknown.

What was sequenced was PBMCs. The TCR originated in a man over 45 in good health and CMV-seronegative.

CDR3 DNA sequence: TGTGCCAGCAGTTCCTTAGGGACAGCCTCCTACGAGCAGTACTTC. Amino acid sequence: CASSSLGTASYEQYF. V is TRBV27 and J is TRBJ2-7, with 7 bases matching TRBD1. The CDR3 totals 15 residues. CDR1 is MNHEY and CDR2 is SMNVEV in the germline V gene (reference sequence). V shed 4 bases and J 0 bases; nucleotides not matched to a gene: 6.